A selection of T cell receptor beta chains follows, all from one sample in a study of response to subunit inactivated influenza vaccine. From the RT-PCR reads, TCRdb called clonotypes with MiXCR, one entry per CDR3 protein. In the table there are about 780,000 distinct CDR3 sequences, around a sixth of which are singletons. The sample in question was PBMCs from blood, obtained about 5 days after vaccination. These receptors all stem from a man aged 45-60 years who received an inactivated influenza vaccine. CDR3s include the opening cysteine and the closing phenylalanine or tryptophan. A D gene is named only where the DNA matches it firmly. Clone size, where shown, is once, few, many, or a class for clones that have expanded.

v_call	clone_size	j_call	d_call	cdr3_nt	cdr3_aa
TRBV7-9	-	TRBJ2-1	-	TGTGCCAGCAGCTTAGCCAGCGGGCAGCGTAGAAATGAGCAGTTCTTC	CASSLASGQRRNEQFF
TRBV12-3/TRBV12-4	few	TRBJ2-1	-	TGTGCCAGCAGGGAGGAAGGGGGGCGCGTTGAGCAGTTCTTC	CASREEGGRVEQFF
TRBV11-1	-	TRBJ2-3	TRBD2	TGTGCCAGCAGCTTAGCAGCTAGCGGGGGGGCCTCCACAGATACGCAGTATTTT	CASSLAASGGASTDTQYF
TRBV12-3/TRBV12-4	few	TRBJ1-6	-	TGTGCCAGCAGTGACCGCCTCAGGAGTCCACCCCTCCACTTT	CASSDRLRSPPLHF
TRBV20-1	-	TRBJ2-2	TRBD2	TGCAGTGCTAGAGTGTCGGGAGGGCCCGGGGAGCTGTTTTTT	CSARVSGGPGELFF
TRBV29-1	-	TRBJ1-2	-	TGCAGCGTTGCTCCGGGGTTAGCTAACTATGGCTACACCTTC	CSVAPGLANYGYTF
TRBV12-3/TRBV12-4	many	TRBJ2-7	-	TGTGCCAGCAGTTTAGCATCAGATAATGAGCAGTACTTC	CASSLASDNEQYF
TRBV3-1	-	TRBJ2-1	TRBD2	TGTGCCAGCAGCCTAGCGGGAGGAGGAACGGGTGAGCAGTTCTTC	CASSLAGGGTGEQFF
TRBV11-3	few	TRBJ2-1	-	TGTGCCAGCAGCCAGGGAGTACAGGGTAAATATGAGCAGTTCTTC	CASSQGVQGKYEQFF
TRBV20-1	-	TRBJ1-2	-	TGCAGTGCTAGAGATCCCCTCGGGGGGGGGTACTATGGCTACACCTTC	CSARDPLGGGYYGYTF
TRBV20-1	-	TRBJ1-5	-	TGCAGTGCTTGGGGAGGATATAGCAATCAGCCCCAGCATTTT	CSAWGGYSNQPQHF
TRBV4-2	few	TRBJ2-1	TRBD2	TGTGCCAGCAGCCAAGAGGTACTAGCGGGGGGCCGGAATGAGCAGTTCTTC	CASSQEVLAGGRNEQFF
TRBV7-3	-	TRBJ2-5	TRBD2	TGTGCCAGCAGCGCAATCGGCGGGAGGGGAGGTGGGCAAGAGACCCAGTACTTC	CASSAIGGRGGGQETQYF
TRBV6-5	few	TRBJ1-1	-	TGTGCCAGCAGTTACCCGGACAGCGGGGGGACTGAAGCTTTCTTT	CASSYPDSGGTEAFF
TRBV5-1	few	TRBJ2-3	TRBD2	TGCGCCAGCAGCTCGGATGGGACTAGCTCCGATACGCAGTATTTT	CASSSDGTSSDTQYF
TRBV14	-	TRBJ1-2	-	TGTGCCAGCAGCTCTCCCTCGAACTATGGCTACACCTTC	CASSSPSNYGYTF
TRBV27	-	TRBJ2-7	-	TGTGCCAGCAGTTATAGCGTTAGCTCCTACGAGCAGTACTTC	CASSYSVSSYEQYF
TRBV11-3	-	TRBJ2-1	TRBD2	TGTGCCAGCAGCCCCGGGACTAGCGATCGTGATGAGCAGTTCTTC	CASSPGTSDRDEQFF
TRBV14	once	TRBJ2-6	TRBD1	TGTGCCAGCAGCCAAGGTCAGGGGGCGCTTGGGGCCAACGTCCTGACTTTC	CASSQGQGALGANVLTF
TRBV6-1	few	TRBJ2-3	-	TGTGCCAGCAGCCAGGTTCTTGGTGGCACAGATACGCAGTATTTT	CASSQVLGGTDTQYF
TRBV11-2	few	TRBJ2-3	-	TGTGCCAGCAGCCTCCGACTAGGGGGAACGCAGTATTTT	CASSLRLGGTQYF
TRBV28	many	TRBJ1-2	TRBD1	TGTGCCAGCAGCCCCCGGGACAGGGGTTATGGCTACACCTTC	CASSPRDRGYGYTF
TRBV28	-	TRBJ2-1	TRBD2	TGTGCCAGCAGGATAACGGGACTAGCGGGAGGTAATGAGCAGTTCTTC	CASRITGLAGGNEQFF